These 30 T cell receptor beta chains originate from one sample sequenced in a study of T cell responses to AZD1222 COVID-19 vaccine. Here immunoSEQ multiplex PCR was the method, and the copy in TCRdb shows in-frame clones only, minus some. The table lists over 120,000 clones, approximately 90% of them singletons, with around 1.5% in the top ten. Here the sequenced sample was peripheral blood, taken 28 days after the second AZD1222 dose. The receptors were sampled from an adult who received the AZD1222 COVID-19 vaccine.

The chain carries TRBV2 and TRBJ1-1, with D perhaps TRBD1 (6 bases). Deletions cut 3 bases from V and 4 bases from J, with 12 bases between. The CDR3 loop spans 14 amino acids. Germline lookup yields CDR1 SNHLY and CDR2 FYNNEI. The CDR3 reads CASSDPLTGTEAFF. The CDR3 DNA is TGTGCCAGCAGTGACCCCCTGACAGGCACTGAAGCTTTCTTT.

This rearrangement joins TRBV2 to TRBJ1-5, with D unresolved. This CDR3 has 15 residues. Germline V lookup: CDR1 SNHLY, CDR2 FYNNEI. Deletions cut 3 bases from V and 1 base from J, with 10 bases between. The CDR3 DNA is TGTGCCAGCAGTGATAATCCTCGGAGCAATCAGCCCCAGCATTTT. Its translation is CASSDNPRSNQPQHF.

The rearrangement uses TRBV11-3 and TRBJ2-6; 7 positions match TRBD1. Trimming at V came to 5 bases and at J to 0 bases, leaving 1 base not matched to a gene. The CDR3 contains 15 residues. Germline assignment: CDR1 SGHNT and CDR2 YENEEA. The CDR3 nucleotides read TGTGCCAGCAGCCCAGGGGGCTCTGGGGCCAACGTCCTGACTTTC. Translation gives CASSPGGSGANVLTF.

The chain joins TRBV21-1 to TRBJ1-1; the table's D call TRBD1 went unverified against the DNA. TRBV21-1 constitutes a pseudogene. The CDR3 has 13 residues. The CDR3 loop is CASSKGTDTEAFF. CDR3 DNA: TGTGCCAGCAGCAAAGGGACAGACACTGAAGCTTTCTTT.

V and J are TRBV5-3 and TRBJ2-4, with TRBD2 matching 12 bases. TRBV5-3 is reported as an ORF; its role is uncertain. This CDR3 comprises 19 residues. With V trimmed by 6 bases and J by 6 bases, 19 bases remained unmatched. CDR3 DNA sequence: TGTGCCAGAACCTTTCGGGGGACTAGCGGGCGGGGGCCGGGAAACATTCAGTACTTC. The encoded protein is CARTFRGTSGRGPGNIQYF.

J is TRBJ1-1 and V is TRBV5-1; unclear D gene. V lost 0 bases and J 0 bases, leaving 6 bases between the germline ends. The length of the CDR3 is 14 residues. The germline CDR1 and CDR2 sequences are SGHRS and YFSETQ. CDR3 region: CASSLAPVNTEAFF. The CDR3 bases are TGCGCCAGCAGCTTGGCCCCGGTGAACACTGAAGCTTTCTTT.

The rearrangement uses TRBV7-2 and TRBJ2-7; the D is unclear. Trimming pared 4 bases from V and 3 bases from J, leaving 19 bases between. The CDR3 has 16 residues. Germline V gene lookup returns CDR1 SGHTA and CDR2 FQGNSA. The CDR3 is CASSSIPIKLSYEQYF. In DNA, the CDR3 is TGTGCCAGCAGCTCTATACCCATAAAATTGAGCTACGAGCAGTACTTC.

The CDR3 sequence is CASIGPTHAGSYEQYF. The CDR3, as DNA: TGTGCCAGCATTGGGCCCACACATGCGGGGAGTTACGAGCAGTACTTC. The gene calls are TRBV27 and TRBJ2-7; perhaps TRBD2 as D (6 bases). Germline V gives CDR1 MNHEY, CDR2 SMNVEV (reference sequence). Trimming removed 7 bases from V and 4 bases from J, with 23 bases in between. The CDR3 is 16 amino acids.

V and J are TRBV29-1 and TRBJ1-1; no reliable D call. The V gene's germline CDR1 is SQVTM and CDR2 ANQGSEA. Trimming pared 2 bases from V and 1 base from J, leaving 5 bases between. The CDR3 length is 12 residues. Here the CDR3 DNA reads TGCAGCGTTGAATGGGGGAACACTGAAGCTTTCTTT. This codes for CSVEWGNTEAFF.

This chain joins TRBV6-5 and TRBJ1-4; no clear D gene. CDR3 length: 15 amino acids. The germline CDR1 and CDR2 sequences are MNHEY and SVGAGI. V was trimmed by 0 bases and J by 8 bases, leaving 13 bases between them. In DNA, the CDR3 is TGTGCCAGCAGTTACTCCCTAGATACGGGCGAAAAACTGTTTTTT. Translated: CASSYSLDTGEKLFF.

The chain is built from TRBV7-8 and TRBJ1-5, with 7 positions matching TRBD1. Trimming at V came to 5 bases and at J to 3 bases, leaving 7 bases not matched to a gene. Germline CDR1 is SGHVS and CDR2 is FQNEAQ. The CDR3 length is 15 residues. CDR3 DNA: TGTGCCAGCAGCCTAAAGACAGGGCCCAATCAGCCCCAGCATTTT. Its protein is CASSLKTGPNQPQHF. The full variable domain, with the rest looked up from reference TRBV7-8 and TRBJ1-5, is GAGVSQSPRYKVAKRGQDVALRCDPISGHVSLFWYQQALGQGPEFLTYFQNEAQLDKSGLPSDRFFAERPEGSVSTLKIQRTQQEDSAVYLCASSLKTGPNQPQHFGDGTRLSIL.

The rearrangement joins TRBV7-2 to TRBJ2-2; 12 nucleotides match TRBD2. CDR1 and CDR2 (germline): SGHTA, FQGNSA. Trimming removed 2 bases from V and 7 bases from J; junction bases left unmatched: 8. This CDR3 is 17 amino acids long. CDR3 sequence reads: CASSLRLAGGFFGELFF. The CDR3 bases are TGTGCCAGCAGCTTACGCCTAGCGGGAGGGTTCTTCGGGGAGCTGTTTTTT.

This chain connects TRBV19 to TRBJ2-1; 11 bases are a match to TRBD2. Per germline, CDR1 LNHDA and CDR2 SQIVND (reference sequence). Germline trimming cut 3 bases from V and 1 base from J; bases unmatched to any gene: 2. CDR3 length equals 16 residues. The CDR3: CASSIASGGSYNEQFF. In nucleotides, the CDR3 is TGTGCCAGTAGTATCGCTAGCGGGGGGTCCTACAATGAGCAGTTCTTC. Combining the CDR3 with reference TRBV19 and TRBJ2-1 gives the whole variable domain DGGITQSPKYLFRKEGQNVTLSCEQNLNHDAMYWYRQDPGQGLRLIYYSQIVNDFQKGDIAEGYSVSREKKESFPLTVTSAQKNPTAFYLCASSIASGGSYNEQFFGPGTRLTVL.

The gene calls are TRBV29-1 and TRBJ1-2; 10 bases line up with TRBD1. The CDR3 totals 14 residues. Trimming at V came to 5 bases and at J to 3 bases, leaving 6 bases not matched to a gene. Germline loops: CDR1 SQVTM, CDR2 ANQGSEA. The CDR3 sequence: CSVPGTGVDYGYTF. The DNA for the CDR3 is TGCAGCGTTCCCGGGACAGGGGTCGACTATGGCTACACCTTC.

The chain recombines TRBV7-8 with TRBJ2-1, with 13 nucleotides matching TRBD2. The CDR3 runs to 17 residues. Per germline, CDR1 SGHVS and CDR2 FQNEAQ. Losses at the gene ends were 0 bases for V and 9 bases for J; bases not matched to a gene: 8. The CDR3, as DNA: TGTGCCAGCAGCTTAGCCTTGTGGACTAGCGGGAGTATTGAGCAGTTCTTC. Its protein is CASSLALWTSGSIEQFF.

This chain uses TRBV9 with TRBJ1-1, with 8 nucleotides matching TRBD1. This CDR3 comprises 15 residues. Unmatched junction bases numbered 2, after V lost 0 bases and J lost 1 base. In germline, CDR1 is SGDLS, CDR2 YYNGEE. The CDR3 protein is CASSVVGQGNTEAFF. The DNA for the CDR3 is TGTGCCAGCAGCGTAGTCGGACAGGGGAACACTGAAGCTTTCTTT. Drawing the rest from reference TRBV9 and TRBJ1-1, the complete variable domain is DSGVTQTPKHLITATGQRVTLRCSPRSGDLSVYWYQQSLDQGLQFLIQYYNGEERAKGNILERFSAQQFPDLHSELNLSSLELGDSALYFCASSVVGQGNTEAFFGQGTRLTVV.

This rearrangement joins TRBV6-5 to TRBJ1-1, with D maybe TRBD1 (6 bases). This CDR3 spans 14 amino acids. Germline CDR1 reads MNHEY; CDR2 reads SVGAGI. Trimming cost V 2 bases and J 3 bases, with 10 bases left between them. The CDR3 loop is CASSYGQWDTEAFF. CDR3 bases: TGTGCCAGCAGTTACGGACAGTGGGACACTGAAGCTTTCTTT.

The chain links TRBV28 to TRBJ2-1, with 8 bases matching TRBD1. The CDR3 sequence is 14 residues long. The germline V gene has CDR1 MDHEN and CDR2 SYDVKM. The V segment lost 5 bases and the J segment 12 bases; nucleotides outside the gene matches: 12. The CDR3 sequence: CASSLQDRAQGQFF. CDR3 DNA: TGTGCCAGCAGTCTGCAGGACAGGGCTCAGGGGCAGTTCTTC.

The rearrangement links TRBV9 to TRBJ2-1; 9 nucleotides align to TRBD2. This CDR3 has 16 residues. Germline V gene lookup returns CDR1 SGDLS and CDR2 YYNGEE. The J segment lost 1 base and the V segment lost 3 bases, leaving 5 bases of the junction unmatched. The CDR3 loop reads CASSDGLARSYNEQFF. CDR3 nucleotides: TGTGCCAGCAGCGACGGACTAGCGAGATCCTACAATGAGCAGTTCTTC. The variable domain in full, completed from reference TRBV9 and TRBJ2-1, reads DSGVTQTPKHLITATGQRVTLRCSPRSGDLSVYWYQQSLDQGLQFLIQYYNGEERAKGNILERFSAQQFPDLHSELNLSSLELGDSALYFCASSDGLARSYNEQFFGPGTRLTVL.

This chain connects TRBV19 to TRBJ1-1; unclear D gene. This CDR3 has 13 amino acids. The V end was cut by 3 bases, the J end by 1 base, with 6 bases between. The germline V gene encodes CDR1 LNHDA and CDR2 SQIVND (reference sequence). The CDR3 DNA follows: TGTGCCAGTAGTATGTACGGGAACACTGAAGCTTTCTTT. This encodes CASSMYGNTEAFF.

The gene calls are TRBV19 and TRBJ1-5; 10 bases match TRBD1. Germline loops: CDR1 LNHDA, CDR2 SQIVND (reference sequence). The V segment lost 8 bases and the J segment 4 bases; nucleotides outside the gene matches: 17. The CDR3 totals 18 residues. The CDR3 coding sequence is TGTGCCAGTGATGTTTTGGGACAGGGGATAGGACAAAATCAGCCCCAGCATTTT. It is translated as CASDVLGQGIGQNQPQHF.

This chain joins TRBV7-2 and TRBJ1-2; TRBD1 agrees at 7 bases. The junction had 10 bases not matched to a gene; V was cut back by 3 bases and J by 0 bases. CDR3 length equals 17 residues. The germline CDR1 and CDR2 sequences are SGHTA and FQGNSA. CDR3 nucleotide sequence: TGTGCCAGCAGCTTTTGGGCAGGGGGGGCTGCTAACTATGGCTACACCTTC. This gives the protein CASSFWAGGAANYGYTF.

CDR3 sequence reads: CAWSGVAGAGGEQFF. As DNA, the CDR3 is TGTGCCTGGAGTGGGGTAGCGGGGGCTGGGGGTGAGCAGTTCTTC. V is TRBV30 and J is TRBJ2-1; TRBD2 agrees at 9 bases. Germline V lookup: CDR1 GTSNPN, CDR2 SVGIG (reference sequence). V shed 1 base, J shed 9 bases, and the junction held 10 bases outside the gene matches. This CDR3 is built from 15 residues.

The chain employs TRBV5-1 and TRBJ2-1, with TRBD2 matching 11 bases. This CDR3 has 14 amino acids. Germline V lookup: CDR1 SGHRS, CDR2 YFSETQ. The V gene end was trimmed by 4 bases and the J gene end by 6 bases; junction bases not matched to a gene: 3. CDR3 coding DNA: TGCGCCAGCAGCACTAGCGGGAGAAGCAATGAGCAGTTCTTC. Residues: CASSTSGRSNEQFF.

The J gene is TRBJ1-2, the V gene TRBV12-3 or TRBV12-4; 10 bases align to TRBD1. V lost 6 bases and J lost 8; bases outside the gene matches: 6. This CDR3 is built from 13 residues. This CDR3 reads CASSRQGADGYTF. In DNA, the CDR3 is TGTGCCAGCAGCCGACAGGGGGCGGACGGCTACACCTTC.

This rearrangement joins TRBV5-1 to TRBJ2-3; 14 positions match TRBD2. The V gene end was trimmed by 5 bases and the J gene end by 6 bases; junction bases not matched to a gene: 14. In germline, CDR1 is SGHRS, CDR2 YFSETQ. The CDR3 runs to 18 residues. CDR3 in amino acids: CASSSRDRGLAGADTQYF. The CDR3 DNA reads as TGCGCCAGCAGTTCCCGGGACAGGGGACTAGCGGGAGCGGATACGCAGTATTTT.

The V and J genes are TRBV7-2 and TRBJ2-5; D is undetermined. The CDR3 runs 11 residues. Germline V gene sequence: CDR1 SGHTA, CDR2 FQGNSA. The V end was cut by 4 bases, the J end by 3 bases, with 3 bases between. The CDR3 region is CASSSEETQYF. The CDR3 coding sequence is TGTGCCAGCAGCTCCGAAGAGACCCAGTACTTC.

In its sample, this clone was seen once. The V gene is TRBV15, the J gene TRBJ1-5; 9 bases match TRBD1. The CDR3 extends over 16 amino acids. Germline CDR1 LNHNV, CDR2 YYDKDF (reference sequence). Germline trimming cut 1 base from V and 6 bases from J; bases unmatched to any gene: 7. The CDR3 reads CATSRGYRGLFQPQHF. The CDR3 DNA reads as TGTGCCACCAGCAGAGGATACAGGGGGCTATTTCAGCCCCAGCATTTT.

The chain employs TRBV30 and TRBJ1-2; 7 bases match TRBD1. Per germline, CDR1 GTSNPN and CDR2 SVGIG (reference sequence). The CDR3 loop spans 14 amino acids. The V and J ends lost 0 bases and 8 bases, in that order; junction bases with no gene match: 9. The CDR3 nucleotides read TGTGCCTGGAGTGTAATGACAGGGAAGGAGGGCTACACCTTC. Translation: CAWSVMTGKEGYTF.

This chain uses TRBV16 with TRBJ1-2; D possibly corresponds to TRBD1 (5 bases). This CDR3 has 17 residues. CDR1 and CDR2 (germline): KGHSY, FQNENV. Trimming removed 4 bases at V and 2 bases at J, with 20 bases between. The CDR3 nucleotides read TGTGCCAGCAGCCCCCAAATCGTCGGCAGGGAGAACTATGGCTACACCTTC. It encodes CASSPQIVGRENYGYTF.